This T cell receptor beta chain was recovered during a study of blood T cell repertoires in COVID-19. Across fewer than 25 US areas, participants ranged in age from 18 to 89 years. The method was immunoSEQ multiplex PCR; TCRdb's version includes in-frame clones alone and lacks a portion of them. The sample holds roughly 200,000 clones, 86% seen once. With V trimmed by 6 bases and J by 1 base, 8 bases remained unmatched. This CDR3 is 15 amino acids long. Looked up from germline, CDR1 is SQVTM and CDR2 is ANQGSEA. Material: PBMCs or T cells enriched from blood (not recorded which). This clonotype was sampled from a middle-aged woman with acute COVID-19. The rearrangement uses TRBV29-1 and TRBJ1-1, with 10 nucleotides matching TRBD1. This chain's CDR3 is CSVVEGTGANTEAFF. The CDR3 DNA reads TGCAGCGTAGTTGAGGGGACAGGGGCGAACACTGAAGCTTTCTTT. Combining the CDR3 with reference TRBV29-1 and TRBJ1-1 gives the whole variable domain SAVISQKPSRDICQRGTSLTIQCQVDSQVTMMFWYRQQPGQSLTLIATANQGSEATYESGFVIDKFPISRPNLTFSTLTVSNMSPEDSSIYLCSVVEGTGANTEAFFGQGTRLTVV.